Listed below are T cell receptor beta chains from one sample, sequenced in a study of blood T cell repertoires in COVID-19. Sequenced by immunoSEQ multiplex PCR; TCRdb stores in-frame clones only, minus some. This repertoire shows around 310,000 clones, nearly 90% found once; its top ten account for roughly 1%. Input material: peripheral blood. The origin of the receptors is a woman aged 35 to 49 with COVID-19, enrolled during active disease. Each CDR3 is given with its conserved first and last residue. A D gene is named only where the DNA matches it firmly.

j_call	v_call	d_call	cdr3_aa	cdr3_nt
TRBJ1-6	TRBV27	-	CASSLTGQSPLHF	TGTGCCAGCAGCCTAACAGGGCAATCACCCCTCCACTTT
TRBJ1-1	TRBV7-3	-	CASSLLGGLNTEAFF	TGTGCCAGCAGCCTCCTCGGGGGACTGAACACTGAAGCTTTCTTT
TRBJ1-5	TRBV4-3	TRBD1	CASSQDRGPGQPQHF	TGCGCCAGCAGCCAAGACAGGGGGCCTGGTCAGCCCCAGCATTTT
TRBJ2-7	TRBV28	TRBD1	CASSPPGQYYEQYF	TGTGCCAGCAGTCCACCGGGACAGTATTACGAGCAGTACTTC
TRBJ1-2	TRBV24-1	-	CATSDPGPSNYGYTF	TGTGCCACCAGTGACCCTGGGCCTTCCAACTATGGCTACACCTTC
TRBJ2-2	TRBV11-2	TRBD2	CASRSLRRTGGFNTGELFF	TGTGCCAGCAGATCTCTCCGGCGCACGGGGGGTTTCAACACCGGGGAGCTGTTTTTT
TRBJ2-1	TRBV5-1	-	CASSLAGMVEQFF	TGCGCCAGCAGCTTGGCAGGGATGGTTGAGCAGTTCTTC
TRBJ1-2	TRBV28	TRBD1	CASSNSGTATIYGYTF	TGTGCCAGCAGTAACTCCGGGACAGCCACCATCTATGGCTACACCTTC
TRBJ2-7	TRBV7-8	-	CASSLSGHSYEQYF	TGTGCCAGCAGCTTATCGGGACACTCTTACGAGCAGTACTTC
TRBJ2-7	TRBV5-6	-	CASSYVMSEQYF	TGTGCCAGCAGCTACGTAATGAGCGAGCAGTACTTC